The T cell receptor (beta chain) described here comes from a study of cytomegalovirus exposure and HLA in healthy donors (dated by TCRdb to 2017 to 2019). Context from the whole study: According to an earlier analysis of several hundred of the donors, about 179 million T cells yielded approximately 120 million unique TCR beta sequences and roughly 280 Gb of sequence data. About 280 gigabases of sequencing data and tens of millions of unique TCR sequences were included in an early release covering 550 to 800 HLA-typed donors. Among the roughly 390 genotyped donors, approximately 81% belonged to the genetic ancestry cluster associated with self-reported Caucasian donors. The study aimed to test whether signatures of past pathogen exposure could be identified by cataloging public T cell receptors. The T cell repertoires of 700 or so subjects were profiled by immunosequencing and related to cytomegalovirus serostatus. Besides the first cohort of some 670 subjects, a separate validation cohort made up of about 120 different subjects was used. To predict cytomegalovirus infection status, the study combined high-throughput TCR immunosequencing, statistical association of individual TCRs with disease status, and machine learning. In a later analysis, previously published TCR beta repertoires from several hundred donors were re-analyzed and high-resolution HLA genotyping was added so that TCR occurrence patterns could be studied. In the later analysis, no new phenotypic data were used to find candidate immune exposures; instead, reliance was placed on TCR beta sequences and their occurrence across donors. In an earlier analysis of over 550 of the donors, high-throughput TCR beta sequencing was used to judge whether each TCR beta V gene segment behaved as functional or pseudogenic. Donor age, sex, ethnicity and CMV serostatus were compiled alongside the repertoire data. A later genetic analysis used genome-wide SNP genotypes for about three fifths of the roughly 700 donors, treating that subset as a discovery cohort. All discovery cohort repertoires had been generated on a single sequencing platform. Both class I and class II loci were covered by HLA typing, at four-digit resolution. The number of donors typed differed by locus, with about 620-630 for A, B, C, DRB1 and DQB1, approximately 500 for DQA1, 606 for DPA1, and over 400 for DPB1. Roughly five DR-DQ haplotypes were handled as single units for association and clustering, since linkage in the cohort was strong. Among 300 to 500 genotyped donors of the cohort, an average of roughly 230,000 unique TCR beta nucleotide sequences was sequenced per donor, of which about 18% were non-productive. General study outcomes and caveats: While some public TCRs were present in many individuals, most TCR sequences turned up only very rarely across donors. In both the original and validation cohorts, the classifier was reported to diagnose cytomegalovirus status with high specificity and sensitivity. The only immune exposure information available for the cohort was CMV serostatus. A further reported finding was that TCR beta sequences accurately predicted the HLA-A and HLA-B alleles for most subjects in the first cohort. A later analysis found that HLA-associated TCR beta chains were more clonally expanded and had lower generation probabilities than equally common non-associated chains. Sequencing depth was assumed to be roughly uniform across donors in the presence/absence analyses, though that assumption may not hold. A later analysis found that TCR association rates varied across HLA loci, with DRB1 alleles showing the most associated TCRs and HLA-C alleles the fewest. According to a later analysis, parvovirus B19, influenza, CMV and Epstein-Barr virus appeared linked to several top co-occurrence clusters. Only TCR beta chains were sequenced in this cohort, and the absence of alpha or paired-chain data limited detectable features. When HLA alleles, especially DR and DQ, strongly co-occurred, attributing TCR associations to individual alleles was difficult. According to a later genetic analysis, donors in an Asian-associated ancestry cluster had fewer N-insertions in productive TCRs than the approximately 690-donor mean. The earlier analysis of 450 to 700 of the donors excluded 15 to 20 rarely observed V segments, including chromosome 9 orphons, because counts were too low. According to a later analysis, most CMV-associated TCR beta chains appeared to be HLA-restricted, and the HLA associations seemed to be driven largely by CMV exposure. Linkage disequilibrium might explain the correlated functional status among segregating V segments, but an unknown experimental factor could not be excluded. At a false discovery rate of 0.05, a later analysis linked under 20,000 TCR beta sequences to specific HLA alleles. Three of the identified cytomegalovirus-associated TCR beta chains were confirmed in vitro to be specific for cytomegalovirus antigens. The study listed 164 TCR beta chains as associated with cytomegalovirus. It was suggested by the authors that the approach could potentially be generalized to other disease states and immunological phenotypes. In an earlier analysis of some 540 of the donors, most TCR beta V segments appeared in productive rearrangements about 90% or about 30% of the time, broadly matching IMGT annotations. The 87-base-pair reads could not distinguish some IMGT-functional V segments, including TRBV6-2 and TRBV6-3, so those segments were excluded. V-gene and J-gene trimming of TCR beta chains was associated with a missense DCLRE1C variant in a later genetic analysis, and the association was replicated in an independent cohort. Because HLA typing was missing for some donors at each locus, association tests included only the typed subset. A cluster of highly shared sequence variants was judged likely to represent a technical artifact of the sequencing pipeline.

Library preparation used the immunoSEQ multiplex PCR assay. For the multiplex PCR, a mixture combining 60 forward primers for TCR Vbeta segments and 13 reverse primers for TCR Jbeta segments was used. A multiplex PCR assay on genomic DNA amplified the CDR3 region of rearranged TCR beta genes. The Illumina HiSeq System was used to sequence the amplified TCR beta libraries as 87-base-pair reads. In the original analysis: Across the 500 to 700 repertoires, a later analysis counted roughly 84 million unique TCR beta chains, some 11 million of which were shared by at least two donors. A nearest-neighbor algorithm error-corrected the raw reads and collapsed the reads into unique sequences, merging closely related sequences to remove PCR and sequencing errors. V, D and J gene segments were assigned by aligning CDR3 sequences to IMGT reference sequences. For a sequence to be retained, at least a six-nucleotide match to both a V gene segment and a J gene segment was required. Rearrangements were classified as productive when the CDR3 lacked stop codons and remained in frame with V and J, and all other rearrangements were classified as non-productive. CDR3 was defined according to IMGT convention as the region running from the second conserved V-encoded cysteine to the conserved J-encoded phenylalanine. The earlier analysis of roughly 590 of the donors excluded any sequence lacking an unambiguous match to a single V gene segment. An earlier analysis of 587 of the donors classified V segments as functional when productive rearrangements were above 56.7% and as segregating when the standard deviation between donors was above 5%. To diagnose cytomegalovirus status from the catalog of TCR beta chain sequences, a statistical classification framework was built. In a later analysis, TCR nucleotide sequences were compared against IMGT/GENE-DB human TR gene sequences so that V and J genes could be assigned. Using the TCRdist pipeline, a later analysis assigned CDR3 sequences along with most-parsimonious VDJ recombination scenarios. In a later analysis, each TCR beta chain was defined by its CDR3 amino acid sequence together with its V-gene family, and reads without a unique V-gene family were excluded. As a way to deal with suspected cross-contamination and a sequencing artifact, a later analysis dropped nearly 600 nucleotide sequences that were highly shared and had low generation probability. In a later analysis, a clonal expansion index was calculated for each public chain from normalized within-repertoire ranks of inferred template counts. In a later analysis, generation probabilities were computed using a VDJ recombination model fitted to out-of-frame rearrangements, and the results were checked against IGoR. In a later analysis, TCR-TCR, TCR-HLA and TCR-CMV co-occurrence was scored with hypergeometric tests, and a repertoire-size bias correction was applied to TCR pairs. In a later analysis, false discovery rates were estimated by permuting HLA or CMV assignments 20 times. In a later analysis, co-occurring TCRs were grouped using DBSCAN, with TCRdist sequence similarity added in when clustering inside HLA-allele-positive subsets. Repertoires with fewer than 30,000 or more than 120,000 public chains were left out of co-occurrence clustering, as were five repertoires with anomalous nucleotide sharing. Held by TCRdb, this immuneACCESS table contains in-frame sequences only and omits some clones. Under half of the omission traces to an unresolved V gene where checked; the cause of the rest is unknown. Clone size and the V and J calls come from that table; the DNA yielded D and trimming. The table for this sample lists 150,000 or so clones; roughly 81% of them were counted only once. Over 4.5% of the sample comes from the top ten.

In total, 666 healthy bone marrow donors made up the cohort. At the time of sampling, every cohort member was nominally healthy, though immune exposures that went unrecorded were likely present. The donor tested CMV seropositive and was one of the 289 seropositive cohort members. Each donor provided a peripheral blood sample, and peripheral blood mononuclear cells were used for TCR beta sequencing. Genomic DNA extraction from the blood cell samples was performed with the Qiagen DNeasy Blood Extraction Kit. The germline V gene provides CDR1 SGDLS and CDR2 YYNGEE. From the cysteine through the phenylalanine, the CDR3 covers 19 amino acids. The kept DNA is CDR3 alone, 57 bases in frame from the first base. Trimming removed 4 bases from V and 8 bases from J, leaving 31 bases between the germline ends. Comment on this clone: Its target antigen remains unknown. Base qualities are not at hand, and no much larger clone is one base apart.

The receptor comes from a woman aged 18-35 years in good health and CMV-seropositive. Sequenced material: PBMCs. The sequence joins TRBV9 to TRBJ2-1; the D segment could be TRBD1, given 5 matching bases. The CDR3 protein sequence reads: CASSLGLISGYQIGDEQFF. The DNA sequence is given as TGTGCCAGCAGCTTAGGCCTAATTTCCGGCTACCAGATAGGGGATGAGCAGTTCTTC.